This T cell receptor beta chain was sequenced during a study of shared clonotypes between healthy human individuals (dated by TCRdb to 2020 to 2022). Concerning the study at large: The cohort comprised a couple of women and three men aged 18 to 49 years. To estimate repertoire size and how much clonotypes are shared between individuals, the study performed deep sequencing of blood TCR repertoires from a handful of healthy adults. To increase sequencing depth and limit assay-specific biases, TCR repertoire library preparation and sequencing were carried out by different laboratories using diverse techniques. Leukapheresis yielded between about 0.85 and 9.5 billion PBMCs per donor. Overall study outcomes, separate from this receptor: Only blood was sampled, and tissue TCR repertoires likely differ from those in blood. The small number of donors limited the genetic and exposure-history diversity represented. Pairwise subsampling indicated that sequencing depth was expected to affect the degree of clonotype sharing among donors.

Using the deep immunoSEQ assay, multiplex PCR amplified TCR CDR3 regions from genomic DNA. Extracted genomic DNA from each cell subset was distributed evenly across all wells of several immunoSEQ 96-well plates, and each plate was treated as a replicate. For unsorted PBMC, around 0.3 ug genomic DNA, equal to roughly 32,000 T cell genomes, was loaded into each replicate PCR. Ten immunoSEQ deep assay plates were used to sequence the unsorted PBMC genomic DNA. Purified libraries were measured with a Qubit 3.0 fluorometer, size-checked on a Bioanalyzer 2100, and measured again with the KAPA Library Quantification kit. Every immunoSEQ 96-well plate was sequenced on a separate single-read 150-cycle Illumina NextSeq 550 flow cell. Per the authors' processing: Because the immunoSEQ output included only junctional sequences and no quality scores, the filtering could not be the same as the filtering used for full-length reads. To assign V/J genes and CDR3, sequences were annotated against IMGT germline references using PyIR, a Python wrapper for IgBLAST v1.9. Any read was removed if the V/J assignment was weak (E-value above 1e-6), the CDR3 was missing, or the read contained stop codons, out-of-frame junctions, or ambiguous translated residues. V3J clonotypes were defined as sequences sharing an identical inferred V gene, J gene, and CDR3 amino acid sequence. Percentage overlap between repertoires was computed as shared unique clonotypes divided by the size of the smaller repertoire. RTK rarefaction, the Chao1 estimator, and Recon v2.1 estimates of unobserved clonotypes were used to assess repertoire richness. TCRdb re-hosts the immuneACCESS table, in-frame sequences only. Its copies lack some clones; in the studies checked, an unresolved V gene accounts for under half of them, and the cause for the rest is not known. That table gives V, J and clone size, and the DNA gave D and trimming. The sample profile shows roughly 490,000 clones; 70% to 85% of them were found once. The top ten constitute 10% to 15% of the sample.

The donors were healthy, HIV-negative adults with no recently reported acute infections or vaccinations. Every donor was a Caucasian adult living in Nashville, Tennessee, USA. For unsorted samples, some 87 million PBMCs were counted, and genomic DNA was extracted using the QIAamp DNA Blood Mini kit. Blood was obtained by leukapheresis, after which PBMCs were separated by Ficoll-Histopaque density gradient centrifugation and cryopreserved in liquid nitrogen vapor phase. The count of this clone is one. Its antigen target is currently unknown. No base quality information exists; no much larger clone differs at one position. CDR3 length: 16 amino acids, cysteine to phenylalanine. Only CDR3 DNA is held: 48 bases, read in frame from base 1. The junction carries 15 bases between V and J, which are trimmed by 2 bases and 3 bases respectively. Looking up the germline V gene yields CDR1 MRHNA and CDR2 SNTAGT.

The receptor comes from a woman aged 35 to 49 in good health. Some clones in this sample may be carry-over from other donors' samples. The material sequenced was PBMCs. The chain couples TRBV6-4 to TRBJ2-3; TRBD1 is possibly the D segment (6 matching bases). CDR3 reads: CASSDSAGAATDTQYF. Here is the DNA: TGTGCCAGCAGTGACAGCGCAGGGGCAGCGACAGATACGCAGTATTTT.